This entry concerns a single TCR beta chain. Antigen specificity is unknown. This sample was taken from a study of CD8+ T cells in alopecia areata. Overall study findings and caveats: Lesional scalp, notably in alopecia totalis/universalis, had clonality above that of normal scalp.

PBMCs were stained for CD3, CD4 and CD8, and CD4+ and CD8+ T cells were sorted. This CDR3 has 18 residues. V was cut by 2 bases and J by 8 bases, with 30 bases left in between. CDR1 is SQVTM and CDR2 is ANQGSEA in the germline V gene. Extracted from the samples, RNA was reverse transcribed into cDNA to serve as the sequencing template. The table came from immunoSEQ multiplex PCR; TCRdb's copy has only in-frame clones and leaves some out. Among 30,000 to 40,000 clones listed, about 74% were seen once. Sequencing was done on a sample of NKG2D-low CD8+ T cells sorted from blood. The chain joins TRBV29-1 to TRBJ1-2; D not certain. The receptor was isolated from a human donor with alopecia areata. Written as DNA, the CDR3 is TGCAGCGTTGAATGGCCCCTTGTCGCGGCGGCCATGGTGAGGGGCTACACCTTC. Protein product: CSVEWPLVAAAMVRGYTF.